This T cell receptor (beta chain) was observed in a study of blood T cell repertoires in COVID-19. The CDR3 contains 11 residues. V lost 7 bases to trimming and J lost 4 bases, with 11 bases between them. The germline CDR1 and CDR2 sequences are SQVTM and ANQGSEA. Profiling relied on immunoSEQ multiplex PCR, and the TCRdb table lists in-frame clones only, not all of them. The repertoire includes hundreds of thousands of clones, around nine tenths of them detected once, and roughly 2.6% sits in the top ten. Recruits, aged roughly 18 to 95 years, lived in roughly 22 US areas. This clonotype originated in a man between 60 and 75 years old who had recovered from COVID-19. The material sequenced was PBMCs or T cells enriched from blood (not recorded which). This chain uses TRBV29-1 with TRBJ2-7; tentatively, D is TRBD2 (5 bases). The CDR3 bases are TGCAGCGGCCCGCGGGCTTACGAGCAGTACTTC. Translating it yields CSGPRAYEQYF.